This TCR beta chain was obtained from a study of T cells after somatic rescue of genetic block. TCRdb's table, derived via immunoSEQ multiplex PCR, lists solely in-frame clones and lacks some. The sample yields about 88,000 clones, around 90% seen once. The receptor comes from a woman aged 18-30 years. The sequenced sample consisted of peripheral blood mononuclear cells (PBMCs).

In DNA form, the CDR3 reads TGTGCCAGCTCACTCCTCCCGGCAGGGGGCACAGATACGCAGTATTTT. Residues: CASSLLPAGGTDTQYF. The chain links TRBV18 to TRBJ2-3; weak D call: TRBD1 (6 bases). V lost 4 bases and J 1 base, leaving 15 bases between the germline ends. The CDR3 extends over 16 amino acids. CDR1 and CDR2 (germline): KGHSH, LQKENI.